This TCR beta chain came from a study of T-cell reconstitution after alpha-beta-depleted transplantation in children. As regards this clonotype: Its antigen is unidentified.

Unique molecular identifiers were built into the TCRbeta library. MiXCR, applied by TCRdb to the PCR reads, yields one record per CDR3 protein. Here the sample spans about 1,000,000 distinct CDR3 sequences, roughly 31% being singletons. Whole-study results and caveats: Reports say that about two months after transplant, the alpha-beta T cells came out of several hundred graft clones that had expanded. Several patients had high TCRbeta diversity at day 60; it came from surviving recipient T cells and thymic progenitors. T-cell numbers and diversity one year post-transplant derived largely from freshly generated T cells.

The V and J ends lost 4 bases and 2 bases respectively, with 8 bases between them. The CDR3 sequence is 13 residues long. Germline V CDR1 and CDR2: SGHTA, FQGTGA. The sequenced sample was PBMCs, mostly from graft donor cells, obtained 360 days after TCRalphabeta/CD19-depleted stem cell transplant. The clonotype originates from a boy under two years old who had a stem cell transplant for SCID, so the T cells may come from the graft donor. The chain links TRBV7-3 to TRBJ2-5; no firm D call. The CDR3 nucleotides are TGTGCCAGCAGCTCCTACCAACAAGAGACCCAGTACTTC. Protein: CASSSYQQETQYF.